The sequence of this TCR beta chain was determined in a study of shared clonotypes between healthy human individuals. Of note for this clone: The antigen is undetermined.

Study outcomes and limitations: Donors were few, which limited the genetic and exposure-history diversity represented.

The trim removed 8 bases at V and 7 bases at J, leaving 10 bases unmatched. The CDR3 contains 16 residues. The V gene's germline CDR1 is SNHLY and CDR2 FYNNEI. Sequenced by immunoSEQ multiplex PCR; TCRdb stores in-frame clones only, minus some. The sample carries roughly 1.4 million clones, 98% recorded once. The sample was naive CD4+ T cells sorted from blood. Noted subset: CD45RA+ positively selected. The chain couples TRBV2 to TRBJ2-1, with 14 bases that match TRBD2. The sequence came from a man aged 25-45 years in good health. Here the CDR3 reads CASSDGTSGGGNEQFF. The DNA for the CDR3 is TGTGCCAGCTCGGACGGGACTAGCGGGGGAGGGAATGAGCAGTTCTTC.